The 20 T cell receptor beta chains listed next were all sequenced from one sample in a study of blood T cell repertoires in COVID-19. TCRdb keeps only in-frame clones here, not all; method: immunoSEQ multiplex PCR. The sample lists about 180,000 clones, roughly 87% occurring once. Specimen: PBMCs or T cells enriched from blood (not recorded which). These receptors were taken from a human donor with acute COVID-19. The donor label of this sample is uncertain.

V and J are TRBV15 and TRBJ2-3, with 10 positions matching TRBD2. The V segment lost 0 bases and the J segment 6 bases; nucleotides outside the gene matches: 6. Germline V gene data show CDR1 as LNHNV and CDR2 as YYDKDF (reference sequence). The CDR3 loop spans 16 amino acids. The CDR3 is CATSRDGGLASDTQYF. Written as DNA, the CDR3 is TGTGCCACCAGCAGAGATGGGGGACTAGCGAGCGATACGCAGTATTTT.

This chain connects TRBV14 to TRBJ2-5; D gene uncertain. The CDR3 runs to 12 residues. Trimming removed 0 bases at V and 7 bases at J, with 6 bases between. Looked up from germline, CDR1 is SGHDN and CDR2 is FVKESK. The CDR3, as DNA: TGTGCCAGCAGCCAAGATCTTGTGACCCAGTACTTC. Protein: CASSQDLVTQYF. Full variable domain (remainder filled in from reference TRBV14 and TRBJ2-5): EAGVTQFPSHSVIEKGQTVTLRCDPISGHDNLYWYRRVMGKEIKFLLHFVKESKQDESGMPNNRFLAERTGGTYSTLKVQPAELEDSGVYFCASSQDLVTQYFGPGTRLLVL.

The gene calls are TRBV3-1 (or the pseudogene TRBV3-2) and TRBJ2-5, with unresolved D. V was shortened by 6 bases and J by 3 bases, with 11 bases between the two germline ends. The germline V gene encodes CDR1 LGHDT and CDR2 YNNKEL (reference sequence). CDR3 length equals 13 residues. The CDR3: CASSPQNEETQYF. CDR3 nucleotide sequence: TGTGCCAGCAGTCCACAGAACGAAGAGACCCAGTACTTC.

This clone appeared a single time. V usage is TRBV3-1 (or the pseudogene TRBV3-2) and J usage is TRBJ2-1, with 7 bases that match TRBD1. Trimming cost V 0 bases and J 6 bases; bases outside gene matches: 5. From germline, CDR1 is LGHDT and CDR2 YNNKEL (reference sequence). The CDR3 has 15 residues. In DNA, the CDR3 is TGTGCCAGCAGCCAAGAGGTAGGGACAGTCAATGAGCAGTTCTTC. Its translation: CASSQEVGTVNEQFF.

The chain employs TRBV6-2 or TRBV6-3 and TRBJ2-7; no definite D call. Germline values: CDR1 MNHEY, CDR2 SVGEGT. The CDR3 extends over 12 amino acids. Trimming left V 6 bases short and J 1 base short, with 7 bases between. This CDR3 reads CASSLDSYEQYF. The CDR3 DNA follows: TGTGCCAGCAGCCTAGATTCCTACGAGCAGTACTTC.

This chain joins TRBV11-2 and TRBJ2-1, with 14 bases identical to TRBD2. Germline V lookup: CDR1 SGHAT, CDR2 FQNNGV. The junction had 15 bases not matched to a gene; V was cut back by 10 bases and J by 7 bases. The CDR3 runs 17 residues. The CDR3 DNA is TGTGCCACCACTAAGGGGACTAGCGGGGGCGCTGGGAATGAGCAGTTCTTC. This translates into CATTKGTSGGAGNEQFF.

The gene calls are TRBV9 and TRBJ1-4; 7 nucleotides line up with TRBD1. The J segment lost 0 bases and the V segment lost 4 bases, leaving 9 bases of the junction unmatched. CDR3 length: 17 amino acids. Germline V lookup: CDR1 SGDLS, CDR2 YYNGEE. The CDR3 loop reads CASSPRTGAATNEKLFF. The CDR3 nucleotides read TGTGCCAGCAGCCCCCGGACAGGCGCTGCAACTAATGAAAAACTGTTTTTT.

The rearrangement uses TRBV7-2 and TRBJ2-1; 14 bases match TRBD2. With 4 bases clipped from V and 9 bases from J, the junction kept 5 bases outside the gene matches. The CDR3 loop spans 15 amino acids. Germline V gene lookup returns CDR1 SGHTA and CDR2 FQGNSA. The CDR3 DNA reads TGTGCCAGCAGCTGGGGGACTAGCGGGGGTGGTGAGCAGTTCTTC. Amino acid sequence: CASSWGTSGGGEQFF. Combining the CDR3 with reference TRBV7-2 and TRBJ2-1 gives the whole variable domain GAGVSQSPSNKVTEKGKDVELRCDPISGHTALYWYRQSLGQGLEFLIYFQGNSAPDKSGLPSDRFSAERTGGSVSTLTIQRTQQEDSAVYLCASSWGTSGGGEQFFGPGTRLTVL.

Of note for this clone: Other nucleotide sequences in the sample specify the same CDR3. This chain connects TRBV18 to TRBJ2-7; D may be TRBD1 (6 bases). Germline values: CDR1 KGHSH, CDR2 LQKENI. V lost 1 base to trimming and J lost 3 bases, with 7 bases between them. The CDR3 contains 13 residues. The CDR3 bases are TGTGCCAGCTCACCACGGACAGACTACGAGCAGTACTTC. It encodes CASSPRTDYEQYF.

This rearrangement joins TRBV4-3 to TRBJ2-1; D possibly corresponds to TRBD1 (5 bases). The ends were cut back, 2 bases at V and 10 bases at J, with 9 bases in the middle. The CDR3 runs to 12 residues. Germline assignment: CDR1 LGHNA and CDR2 YSLEER. CDR3 protein: CASSQSGQEQFF. In DNA form, the CDR3 reads TGCGCCAGCAGCCAATCCGGACAAGAGCAGTTCTTC.

This chain uses TRBV4-1 with TRBJ2-7; possible D gene TRBD2, 6 bases. Germline V gene lookup returns CDR1 MGHRA and CDR2 YSYEKL. CDR3 size: 14 residues. V was pared by 2 bases and J by 4 bases, with 12 bases between. The CDR3 here is CASSQLEGVYEQYF. The CDR3 bases are TGCGCCAGCAGCCAATTGGAGGGTGTTTACGAGCAGTACTTC.

J is TRBJ2-5 and V is TRBV6-5, with 13 positions matching TRBD2. After removal of 4 bases from V and 3 bases from J, the junction contained 5 bases not matched to a gene. Germline V gives CDR1 MNHEY, CDR2 SVGAGI. The length of the CDR3 is 16 residues. The CDR3 loop is CASSSGLAGVKETQYF. In DNA, the CDR3 is TGTGCCAGCAGTTCCGGACTAGCGGGGGTTAAAGAGACCCAGTACTTC.

The chain links TRBV18 to TRBJ2-1, with 11 bases that match TRBD2. This CDR3 spans 16 amino acids. V dropped 6 bases and J dropped 2; count of bases not matched to a gene: 6. Germline V gives CDR1 KGHSH, CDR2 LQKENI. This chain's CDR3 is CASSSSGGLAYNEQFF. Written as DNA, the CDR3 is TGTGCCAGCTCCTCTAGCGGGGGGCTCGCCTACAATGAGCAGTTCTTC.

In its sample, this clone was seen once. The chain links TRBV6-5 to TRBJ2-3; 8 bases are shared with TRBD2. J lost 3 bases, V lost 11 bases, and 10 bases had no gene match. Germline CDR1 reads MNHEY; CDR2 reads SVGAGI. The CDR3 length is 14 residues. This CDR3 is CAQGDGGGTDTQYF. Here the CDR3 DNA reads TGTGCCCAAGGGGATGGCGGGGGGACAGATACGCAGTATTTT.

This rearrangement joins TRBV7-8 to TRBJ2-2, with TRBD2 matching 15 bases. The CDR3 spans 19 residues. V shed 1 base, J shed 6 bases, and the junction held 9 bases outside the gene matches. Germline assignment: CDR1 SGHVS and CDR2 FQNEAQ. Here the CDR3 reads CASSLGGGLAGGPAGELFF. The CDR3 DNA is TGTGCCAGCAGCTTAGGTGGAGGACTAGCGGGGGGGCCTGCCGGGGAGCTGTTTTTT.

This sequence joins TRBV5-1 and TRBJ2-7; 9 bases line up with TRBD1. Germline lookup yields CDR1 SGHRS and CDR2 YFSETQ. Losses at the gene ends were 5 bases for V and 3 bases for J; bases not matched to a gene: 3. The CDR3 spans 13 residues. CDR3 sequence (DNA): TGCGCCAGCAGTCGGGACAGGGACTACGAGCAGTACTTC. It is translated as CASSRDRDYEQYF.

J is TRBJ2-1 and V is TRBV6-5, with D perhaps matching TRBD1 (6 bases). V dropped 5 bases and J dropped 5 bases, with 16 bases sitting between them. Per the germline V gene, CDR1 is MNHEY and CDR2 is SVGAGI. The CDR3 has 15 amino acids. Here the CDR3 DNA reads TGTGCCAGCAGTCACCCCGACAGGAAAGACAATGAGCAGTTCTTC. As protein: CASSHPDRKDNEQFF.

This chain uses TRBV10-3 with TRBJ2-7; perhaps TRBD1 as D (5 bases). This CDR3 region has 12 residues. V lost 6 bases to trimming and J lost 4 bases, with 10 bases between them. Germline V CDR1 and CDR2: ENHRY, SYGVKD. The CDR3 sequence is CAISREGYEQYF. Here the CDR3 DNA reads TGTGCCATCAGCAGGGAAGGGTACGAGCAGTACTTC.

The rearrangement links TRBV30 to TRBJ1-2; no firm D call. The CDR3 is made up of 10 amino acids. Germline V gives CDR1 GTSNPN, CDR2 SVGIG (reference sequence). The V end lost 6 bases, the J end lost 4 bases, and 6 bases lay between the germline ends. CDR3 amino acids: CACSSYGYTF. DNA of the CDR3: TGTGCCTGTAGCTCCTATGGCTACACCTTC.

CDR3 bases: TGTGCCAGCAGCTTAGAATCCAGGGCTTTCTATGGCTACACCTTC. Encoded protein: CASSLESRAFYGYTF. The chain is built from TRBV7-2 and TRBJ1-2; weak D call: TRBD1 (5 bases). The CDR3 contains 15 residues. V was trimmed by 1 base and J by 4 bases, leaving 13 bases between them. Germline CDR1 SGHTA, CDR2 FQGNSA.